The 21 T cell receptor beta chains below all came from one sample that was sequenced in a study of T cells in Graves' hyperthyroidism and ophthalmopathy. RNA transcripts gave rise to amplified TCR beta CDR3 regions. A first-round RT-PCR of the TCR CDR3 used the HTBI primer set. TCRdb re-called the multiplex PCR reads with MiXCR, one entry per CDR3 protein. The repertoire holds 700,000 to 950,000 distinct CDR3 sequences, approximately 40% seen once, with less than 35% in the top ten. Sequenced: blood. The receptor source for this set is a woman aged 40 to 50 with Graves' hyperthyroidism.

This clonotype was observed a handful of times. This sequence may be a read error, since a much larger clone differs from it by one base. The chain links TRBV9 to TRBJ1-2; D is ambiguous. The ends were cut back, 0 bases at V and 1 base at J, with 7 bases in the middle. Germline V CDR1 and CDR2: SGDLS, YYNGEE. The CDR3 loop spans 14 amino acids. The chain's CDR3 is CASSVGTDNYGYTF. The CDR3 DNA reads as TGTGCCAGCAGCGTAGGAACGGATAACTATGGCTACACCTTC.

This clonotype showed up just a few times. This rearrangement joins TRBV4-3 to TRBJ1-1; TRBD1 matches at 9 bases. The CDR3 contains 15 residues. J lost 8 bases, V lost 0 bases, and 7 bases had no gene match. CDR1 and CDR2 (germline): LGHNA, YSLEER. The DNA of the CDR3 is TGCGCCAGCAGCCAAGACCCCGGGACAGGGCGAGAAGCTTTCTTT. Its translation: CASSQDPGTGREAFF.

This chain joins TRBV7-1 and TRBJ2-5, with 9 bases that match TRBD2. TRBV7-1 is designated an ORF whose function remains uncertain. CDR3 size: 14 residues. V lost 2 bases, J lost 5 bases, and 3 bases stayed unmatched. CDR3 DNA: TGTGCCAGCAGCTCACCTGGACTAGCGGAGACCCAGTACTTC. Translation: CASSSPGLAETQYF.

The chain carries TRBV7-2 and TRBJ2-7; D may match TRBD1 or TRBD2 (6 bases each). The CDR3 contains 14 residues. Germline CDR1 reads SGHTA; CDR2 reads FQGNSA. V was pared by 2 bases and J by 3 bases, with 11 bases between. CDR3 bases: TGTGCCAGCAGCTTAATTGAGGGGGGCTACGAGCAGTACTTC. Encoded protein: CASSLIEGGYEQYF.

This clonotype was counted only a few times. The rearrangement joins TRBV20-1 to TRBJ2-7; D is ambiguous. The CDR3 consists of 15 residues. The V gene lost 0 bases and the J gene lost 4 bases, with 16 bases spanning the gap. Germline CDR1 and CDR2: DFQATT and SNEGSKA (reference sequence). CDR3 in amino acids: CSARDGLSRPYEQYF. In DNA form, the CDR3 reads TGCAGTGCTAGAGATGGTTTAAGTCGCCCGTACGAGCAGTACTTC.

The rearrangement uses TRBV25-1 and TRBJ1-4; D is perhaps TRBD1 (5 bases). CDR3 length: 15 residues. Between the trimmed V and J ends, which lost 5 bases and 5 bases, there was a span of 15 bases. Germline V gene data show CDR1 as MGHDK and CDR2 as SYGVNS. CDR3: CASSIGGEGNEKLFF. The CDR3 nucleotides are TGTGCCAGCAGTATCGGGGGAGAGGGGAATGAAAAACTGTTTTTT.

Many counts were recorded for this clonotype. The chain links TRBV20-1 to TRBJ1-2; D is perhaps TRBD1 (5 bases). The CDR3 length is 13 residues. In germline, CDR1 is DFQATT, CDR2 SNEGSKA (reference sequence). Trimming removed 4 bases from V and 3 bases from J, with 12 bases in between. The CDR3 region has the DNA TGCAGTGCTAACCCAGGGTACGACTATGGCTACACCTTC. Translated: CSANPGYDYGYTF.

This chain uses TRBV29-1 with TRBJ2-7, with D perhaps TRBD1 (7 bases). The germline V and J ends were trimmed by 6 bases and 2 bases, with 17 bases remaining between them. The CDR3 is 14 amino acids. Germline V gene lookup returns CDR1 SQVTM and CDR2 ANQGSEA. CDR3 in amino acids: CSVAGQGETYEQYF. The CDR3, as DNA: TGCAGCGTGGCGGGGCAGGGGGAGACCTACGAGCAGTACTTC.

V and J are TRBV7-8 and TRBJ2-5; D is perhaps TRBD2 (6 bases). Per germline, CDR1 SGHVS and CDR2 FQNEAQ. The V end was cut by 0 bases, the J end by 2 bases, with 13 bases between. The CDR3 covers 16 residues. The CDR3 region is CASSLAQGLKQETQYF. CDR3 nucleotides: TGTGCCAGCAGCTTAGCGCAGGGACTTAAACAAGAGACCCAGTACTTC.

This clonotype came up many times. The chain combines TRBV7-8 with TRBJ2-7; unclear D gene. The V and J ends lost 5 bases and 3 bases respectively, with 17 bases between them. The length of the CDR3 is 15 residues. Germline CDR1 SGHVS, CDR2 FQNEAQ. Here the CDR3 DNA reads TGTGCCAGCAGCCAGGCCCGTTACGTCTTCTACGAGCAGTACTTC. Residues: CASSQARYVFYEQYF. The full variable domain, in which reference TRBV7-8 and TRBJ2-7 provide the parts outside the CDR3, is GAGVSQSPRYKVAKRGQDVALRCDPISGHVSLFWYQQALGQGPEFLTYFQNEAQLDKSGLPSDRFFAERPEGSVSTLKIQRTQQEDSAVYLCASSQARYVFYEQYFGPGTRLTVT.

This clonotype was seen a handful of times. The chain links TRBV4-1 to TRBJ1-6, with a tentative D call TRBD1 (6 bases). The CDR3 length is 15 residues. V lost 0 bases and J 8 bases, leaving 11 bases between the germline ends. Germline V gene lookup returns CDR1 MGHRA and CDR2 YSYEKL. The CDR3 sequence is CASSQEQDSYSPLHF. For the CDR3, the DNA is TGCGCCAGCAGCCAAGAACAGGACAGTTATTCACCCCTCCACTTT.

This clonotype showed up just a few times. This chain connects TRBV20-1 to TRBJ1-1; TRBD1 matches 9 bases. Losses at the gene ends were 6 bases for V and 10 bases for J; bases not matched to a gene: 6. This CDR3 is 11 amino acids long. Per the germline V gene, CDR1 is DFQATT and CDR2 is SNEGSKA (reference sequence). The CDR3 sequence is CSALQGAPAFF. The CDR3 nucleotides read TGCAGTGCACTACAGGGGGCTCCAGCTTTCTTT.

The chain is built from TRBV19 and TRBJ2-7; 11 bases line up with TRBD1. This CDR3 spans 15 amino acids. The germline V gene has CDR1 LNHDA and CDR2 SQIVND (reference sequence). V gave up 4 bases and J gave up 4 bases; unmatched junction bases: 6. The DNA for the CDR3 is TGTGCCAGTAGTACGTCCGGGACAGGGGGATACGAGCAGTACTTC. This codes for CASSTSGTGGYEQYF.

This clonotype was recorded a few times. The chain employs TRBV6-1 and TRBJ1-5, with 9 bases matching TRBD1. Germline V gene sequence: CDR1 MNHNS, CDR2 SASEGT. CDR3 length: 15 residues. Unmatched junction bases numbered 2, after V lost 0 bases and J lost 5 bases. The CDR3 loop is CASSEAGTGHQPQHF. In nucleotides, the CDR3 is TGTGCCAGCAGTGAAGCCGGGACAGGGCATCAGCCCCAGCATTTT.

This rearrangement joins TRBV7-9 to TRBJ1-1, with D maybe TRBD1 (5 bases). The CDR3 runs 14 residues. The V end was cut by 5 bases, the J end by 4 bases, with 14 bases between. From germline, CDR1 is SEHNR and CDR2 FQNEAQ (reference sequence). As DNA, the CDR3 is TGTGCCAGCAGCGTGACAGCACGGTCCACTGAAGCTTTCTTT. Protein product: CASSVTARSTEAFF.

This clonotype has more than one count but fewer than ten. The chain couples TRBV6-5 to TRBJ2-7; 11 nucleotides agree with TRBD2. After removal of 6 bases from V and 5 bases from J, the junction contained 9 bases not matched to a gene. CDR3 length: 15 amino acids. CDR1 and CDR2 (germline): MNHEY, SVGAGI. CDR3 nucleotides: TGTGCCAGCAGCCGTTTGATGGGACTAGCGGACGAGCAGTACTTC. Residues: CASSRLMGLADEQYF.

This chain joins TRBV7-9 and TRBJ1-1; TRBD1 agrees at 10 bases. Per germline, CDR1 SEHNR and CDR2 FQNEAQ (reference sequence). V shed 5 bases, J shed 6 bases, and the junction held 12 bases outside the gene matches. The CDR3 is 16 amino acids. CDR3 bases: TGTGCCAGCAGCCCAGACGCCGGGACAGGGGTACCTGAAGCTTTCTTT. Its translation: CASSPDAGTGVPEAFF.

Comment on this clonotype: The final CDR3 position lacks the conserved phenylalanine or tryptophan, pointing to a likely read error. The rearrangement links TRBV2 to TRBJ2-7, with D hard to call. Per germline, CDR1 SNHLY and CDR2 FYNNEI. CDR3 size: 13 residues. The V end lost 5 bases, the J end lost 7 bases, and 15 bases lay between the germline ends. CDR3 residues: CASSLRLNGEQYL. In DNA, the CDR3 is TGTGCCAGCAGTTTGAGACTCAACGGGGAGCAGTACCTC.

This clonotype was counted only a few times. This chain links TRBV7-6 with TRBJ1-1, with a possible D match to TRBD1 (5 bases). The V end was cut by 0 bases, the J end by 6 bases, with 23 bases between. CDR3 length: 18 amino acids. Germline CDR1 is SGHVS and CDR2 is FNYEAQ. CDR3 amino acids: CASSLAAGVAGRYAEAFF. The CDR3 bases are TGTGCCAGCAGCTTAGCAGCCGGCGTGGCAGGGCGTTACGCTGAAGCTTTCTTT.

J is TRBJ2-7 and V is TRBV6-1, with TRBD1 identical over 12 bases. CDR1 is MNHNS, CDR2 SASEGT, per germline. The CDR3 length is 15 residues. J lost 5 bases, V lost 6 bases, and 8 bases had no gene match. CDR3 DNA sequence: TGTGCCAGCAGCTGGGCGGGACAGGGGGCCCACGAGCAGTACTTC. This codes for CASSWAGQGAHEQYF.

In this sample, this clonotype turned up a few times. The chain carries TRBV12-3 or TRBV12-4 and TRBJ2-7, with TRBD2 matching over 8 bases. The CDR3 length is 13 residues. After removal of 1 base from V and 13 bases from J, the junction contained 9 bases not matched to a gene. This CDR3 is CASSLELADDNYF. The CDR3, as DNA: TGTGCCAGCAGTTTAGAACTAGCGGATGACAATTACTTC.